Below, 8 T cell receptor beta chains from the same sample are listed, as sequenced in a study of T-cell memory formation after mild COVID-19. TCRdb passed the 5' RACE reads through MiXCR, listing each CDR3 protein once. Among roughly 480,000 distinct CDR3 sequences, roughly 25% were seen once, and the ten largest hold about 12%. Sample: PBMCs or a T cell subset sorted from them (not recorded which). The receptors originated from an adult woman who had mild COVID-19 (a few samples of this study predate the infection). Cell type and time point are not known.

This clonotype has more than one count but fewer than ten. The chain joins TRBV7-9 to TRBJ1-3; D not certain. Trimming took off 4 bases at V and 5 bases at J, with 12 bases between the two ends. This CDR3 contains 14 residues. Germline V gene lookup returns CDR1 SEHNR and CDR2 FQNEAQ (reference sequence). The CDR3 coding sequence is TGTGCCAGCAGCTCCGACACAAGACGAAACACCATATATTTT. Translated: CASSSDTRRNTIYF.

In its sample, this clonotype was seen a few times. This chain links TRBV28 with TRBJ1-5; TRBD1 might be the D (5 bases). CDR1 is MDHEN and CDR2 is SYDVKM in the germline V gene. The V end lost 3 bases, the J end lost 0 bases, and 9 bases lay between the germline ends. This CDR3 has 15 amino acids. For the CDR3, the DNA is TGTGCCAGCAGTTTCGGGGGGAATAGCAATCAGCCCCAGCATTTT. It specifies CASSFGGNSNQPQHF.

The chain has TRBV6-5 and TRBJ1-1; D may be TRBD1 (5 bases). Germline values: CDR1 MNHEY, CDR2 SVGAGI. The CDR3 sequence is 13 residues long. V was clipped by 4 bases and J by 3 bases, with 9 bases between them. The CDR3 loop is CASSSTVYTEAFF. In nucleotides, the CDR3 is TGTGCCAGCAGTTCGACAGTGTACACTGAAGCTTTCTTT.

The J gene is TRBJ2-7, the V gene TRBV6-2 or TRBV6-3; D is perhaps TRBD1 (6 bases). The CDR3 extends over 15 amino acids. V dropped 3 bases and J dropped 5 bases, with 17 bases sitting between them. From germline, CDR1 is MNHEY and CDR2 SVGEGT. CDR3 protein: CASSYSRQGSDEQYF. For the CDR3, the DNA is TGTGCCAGCAGTTATTCGCGGCAGGGGAGCGACGAGCAGTACTTC.

This clonotype was counted a few times. The CDR3 nucleotides read TGTGCCAGCAGTGACCCCGAAACAGGGACTAGCGGGCGCACAGATACGCAGTATTTT. It translates to CASSDPETGTSGRTDTQYF. J is TRBJ2-3 and V is TRBV25-1; 12 bases are shared with TRBD2. Germline CDR1 and CDR2: MGHDK and SYGVNS. The CDR3 contains 19 residues. J was trimmed by 1 base and V by 3 bases; bases with no gene match: 11.

This clonotype was recorded a few times. The V gene is TRBV7-9, the J gene TRBJ2-7; 7 bases line up with TRBD2. J lost 5 bases, V lost 2 bases, and 9 bases had no gene match. The CDR3 loop spans 15 amino acids. Germline loops: CDR1 SEHNR, CDR2 FQNEAQ (reference sequence). The CDR3, as DNA: TGTGCCAGCAGCTTAATGGTCTGGCGGGGGAACGAGCAGTACTTC. Encoded protein: CASSLMVWRGNEQYF.

This clonotype has a count of ten or more. The rearrangement uses TRBV20-1 and TRBJ2-2; perhaps TRBD1 as D (6 bases). Germline V lookup: CDR1 DFQATT, CDR2 SNEGSKA (reference sequence). The CDR3 is 14 residues long. Trimming pared 5 bases from V and 4 bases from J, leaving 14 bases between. CDR3 coding DNA: TGCAGTGCTCAACAGGGAAGAAGCACCGGGGAGCTGTTTTTT. As protein: CSAQQGRSTGELFF.

The V gene is TRBV4-1, the J gene TRBJ2-7; 11 bases are a match to TRBD2. CDR1 and CDR2 (germline): MGHRA, YSYEKL. The junction had 12 bases not matched to a gene; V was cut back by 4 bases and J by 4 bases. The CDR3 runs 17 residues. CDR3: CASSLIKTSGEAYEQYF. The CDR3 DNA reads as TGCGCCAGCAGCCTGATAAAGACTAGCGGGGAAGCATACGAGCAGTACTTC.